This TCR beta chain was recorded in a study of blood T cell repertoires in COVID-19. Germline CDR1 is SGHRS and CDR2 is YFSETQ. Trimming removed 0 bases at V and 5 bases at J, with 8 bases between. The CDR3 runs to 13 residues. TCRdb's copy holds only in-frame clones and misses some; the assay was immunoSEQ multiplex PCR. The sample has roughly 230,000 clones, 70% to 90% seen once. This sequence joins TRBV5-1 and TRBJ1-1; D unresolved. The sequence came from a man aged 40-49 years with acute or convalescent COVID-19. Sample: peripheral blood. The CDR3 nucleotides are TGCGCCAGCAGCTTGGTAGCCGCAACTGAAGCTTTCTTT. Amino acids: CASSLVAATEAFF.